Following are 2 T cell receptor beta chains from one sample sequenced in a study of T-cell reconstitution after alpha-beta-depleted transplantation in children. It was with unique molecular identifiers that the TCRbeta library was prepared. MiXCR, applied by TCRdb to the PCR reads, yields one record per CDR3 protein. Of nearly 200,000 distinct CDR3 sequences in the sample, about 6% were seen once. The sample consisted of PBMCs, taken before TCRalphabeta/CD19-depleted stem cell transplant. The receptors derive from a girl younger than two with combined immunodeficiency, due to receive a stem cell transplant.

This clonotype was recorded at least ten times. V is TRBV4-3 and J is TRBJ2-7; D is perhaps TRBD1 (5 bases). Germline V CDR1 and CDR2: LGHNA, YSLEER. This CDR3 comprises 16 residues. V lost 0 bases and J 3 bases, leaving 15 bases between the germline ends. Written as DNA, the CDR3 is TGCGCCAGCAGCCAAGATTCGGCAGGGTTGATCTACGAGCAGTACTTC. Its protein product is CASSQDSAGLIYEQYF.

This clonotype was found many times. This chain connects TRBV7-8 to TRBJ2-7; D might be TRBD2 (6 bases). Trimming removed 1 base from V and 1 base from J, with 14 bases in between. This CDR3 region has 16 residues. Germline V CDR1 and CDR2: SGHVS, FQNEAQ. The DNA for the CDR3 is TGTGCCAGCAGCTTAGTGGAGGGAGAGGGGTCCTACGAGCAGTACTTC. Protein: CASSLVEGEGSYEQYF.